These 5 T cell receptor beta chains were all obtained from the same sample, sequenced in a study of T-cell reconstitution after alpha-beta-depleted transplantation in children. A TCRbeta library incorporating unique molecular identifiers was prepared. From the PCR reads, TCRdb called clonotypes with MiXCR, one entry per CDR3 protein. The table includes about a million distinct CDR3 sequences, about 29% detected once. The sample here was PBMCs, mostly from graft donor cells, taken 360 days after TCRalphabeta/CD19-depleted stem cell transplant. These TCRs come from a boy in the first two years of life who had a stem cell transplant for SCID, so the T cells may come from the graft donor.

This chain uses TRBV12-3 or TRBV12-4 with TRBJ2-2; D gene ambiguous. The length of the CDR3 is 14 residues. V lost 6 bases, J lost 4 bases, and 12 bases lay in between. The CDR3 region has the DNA TGTGCCAGCAGCCGCGGTCTTCTCACCGGGGAGCTGTTTTTT. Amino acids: CASSRGLLTGELFF.

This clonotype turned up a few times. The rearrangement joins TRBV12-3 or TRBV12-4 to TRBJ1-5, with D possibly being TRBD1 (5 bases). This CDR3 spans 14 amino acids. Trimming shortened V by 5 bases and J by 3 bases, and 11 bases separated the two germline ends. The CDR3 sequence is CASSGALLNQPQHF. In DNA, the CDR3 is TGTGCCAGCAGTGGGGCCCTTCTCAATCAGCCCCAGCATTTT.

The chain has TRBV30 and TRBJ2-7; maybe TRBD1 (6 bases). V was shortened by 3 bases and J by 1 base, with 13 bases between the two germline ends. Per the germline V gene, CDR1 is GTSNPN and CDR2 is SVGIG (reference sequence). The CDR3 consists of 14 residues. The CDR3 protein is CAWRPGVHSYEQYF. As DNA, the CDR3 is TGTGCCTGGAGGCCAGGGGTACATTCCTACGAGCAGTACTTC.

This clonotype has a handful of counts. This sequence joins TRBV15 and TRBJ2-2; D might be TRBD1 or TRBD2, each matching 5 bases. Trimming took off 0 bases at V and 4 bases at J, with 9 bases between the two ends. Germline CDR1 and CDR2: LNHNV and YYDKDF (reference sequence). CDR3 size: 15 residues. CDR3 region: CATSREGVGTGELFF. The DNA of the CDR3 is TGTGCCACCAGCAGAGAGGGGGTAGGCACCGGGGAGCTGTTTTTT.

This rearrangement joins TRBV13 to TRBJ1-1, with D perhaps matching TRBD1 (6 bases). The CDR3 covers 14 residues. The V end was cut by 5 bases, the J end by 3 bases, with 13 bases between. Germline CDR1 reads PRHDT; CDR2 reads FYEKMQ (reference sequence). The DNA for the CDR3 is TGTGCCAGCAGCCCGCCAGGGGTTTACACTGAAGCTTTCTTT. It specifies CASSPPGVYTEAFF. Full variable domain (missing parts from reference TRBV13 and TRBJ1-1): AAGVIQSPRHLIKEKRETATLKCYPIPRHDTVYWYQQGPGQDPQFLISFYEKMQSDKGSIPDRFSAQQFSDYHSELNMSSLELGDSALYFCASSPPGVYTEAFFGQGTRLTVV.